These T cell receptor beta chains were read from a single sample in a study of T cells in Graves' hyperthyroidism and ophthalmopathy. TCRdb passed the multiplex PCR reads through MiXCR, listing each CDR3 protein once. The sample yields roughly 580,000 distinct CDR3 sequences, approximately 13% seen once. The sequencing sample was made of blood. The receptors originated from a woman aged 25 to 39 with Graves' hyperthyroidism that later progressed to Graves' ophthalmopathy. Both conserved end residues are part of each CDR3. A D gene is named only where the DNA matches it firmly. Only some rows state a clone size, as once, few, many or a class for expanded clones.

TRBV3-1	NA	TRBD2	TRBJ2-1	CASSQETLAGGSSYNEQFF	TGTGCCAGCAGCCAAGAGACTCTAGCGGGGGGAAGCTCCTACAATGAGCAGTTCTTC
TRBV7-9	once	NA	TRBJ1-1	CASSLHPEGSETEAFF	TGTGCCAGCAGCCTACACCCTGAGGGGTCTGAGACTGAAGCTTTCTTT
TRBV28	few	TRBD1	TRBJ2-7	CASNNRGQGYEQYF	TGTGCCAGCAACAACAGGGGGCAGGGGTACGAGCAGTACTTC
TRBV7-9	many	NA	TRBJ2-3	CASQGSTDTQYF	TGTGCCAGCCAGGGTAGCACAGATACGCAGTATTTT
TRBV11-2	many	TRBD1	TRBJ2-1	CASSYTGGASPDEQFF	TGTGCCAGCAGTTATACAGGGGGCGCGTCTCCGGATGAGCAGTTCTTC
TRBV7-9	many	NA	TRBJ2-7	CASRHDRTPSYEQYF	TGTGCCAGCAGGCACGACAGGACTCCCTCTTACGAGCAGTACTTC
TRBV7-3	many	TRBD2	TRBJ2-3	CASSKTREGTDTQYF	TGTGCCAGCTCGAAGACGCGGGAGGGCACAGATACGCAGTATTTT
TRBV28	NA	NA	TRBJ2-5	CASSRPGVPETQYF	TGTGCCAGCAGTCGCCCCGGGGTCCCAGAGACCCAGTACTTC
TRBV11-2	many	NA	TRBJ1-4	CASSSTGGANEKLFF	TGTGCCAGCAGCTCAACAGGAGGAGCTAATGAAAAACTGTTTTTT
TRBV4-1	few	NA	TRBJ1-3	CASSQDASQSSGNTIYF	TGCGCCAGCAGCCAAGATGCATCCCAGAGCTCTGGAAACACCATATATTTT
TRBV7-3	few	NA	TRBJ2-7	CASSLNLNGSSYEQYF	TGTGCCAGCAGCTTAAATCTCAACGGGTCCAGTTACGAGCAGTACTTC
TRBV12-3/TRBV12-4	NA	NA	TRBJ2-7	CASSSLAGPSYEQYF	TGTGCCAGCAGTTCATTGGCAGGGCCCTCCTACGAGCAGTACTTC
TRBV11-3	NA	NA	TRBJ1-2	CASSLTTVWGYTF	TGTGCCAGCAGCTTAACGACGGTTTGGGGCTACACCTTC
TRBV6-5	NA	TRBD1	TRBJ1-3	CASSYETGVGNTIYF	TGTGCCAGCAGTTACGAGACAGGGGTTGGAAACACCATATATTTT
TRBV7-2	many	NA	TRBJ2-2	CASSLGTEFTLTGELFF	TGTGCCAGCAGCTTAGGGACGGAGTTTACGTTGACCGGGGAGCTGTTTTTT
TRBV9	few	NA	TRBJ2-2	CASSTPRGTGELFF	TGTGCCAGCAGTACTCCCCGGGGTACCGGGGAGCTGTTTTTT
TRBV6-1	NA	NA	TRBJ1-5	CASSPRFGAEQPQHF	TGTGCCAGCAGTCCCCGATTTGGGGCAGAACAGCCCCAGCATTTT
TRBV6-1	many	TRBD1	TRBJ1-2	CASSTSGTGGFTRGYTF	TGTGCCAGCAGTACCTCCGGGACAGGGGGTTTTACGCGTGGCTACACCTTC
TRBV29-1	many	NA	TRBJ2-5	CSVDVLGETQYF	TGCAGCGTTGATGTACTGGGAGAGACCCAGTACTTC
TRBV4-3	NA	NA	TRBJ1-5	CASSQDRGLSQPQHF	TGCGCCAGCAGCCAAGACAGGGGTCTTAGTCAGCCCCAGCATTTT
TRBV28	many	TRBD2	TRBJ2-7	CASSLPTSGTPPYEQYF	TGTGCCAGCAGTTTGCCGACTAGCGGAACCCCTCCGTACGAGCAGTACTTC
TRBV7-9	once	TRBD1	TRBJ2-3	CASSSKERQGALSTDTQYF	TGTGCCAGCAGCTCAAAGGAGCGGCAGGGGGCTCTAAGCACAGATACGCAGTATTTT
TRBV2	NA	NA	TRBJ1-5	CASRGHGDQPQHF	TGTGCCAGCAGGGGACATGGCGATCAGCCCCAGCATTTT
TRBV11-2	many	NA	TRBJ2-5	CASSLASGVETQYF	TGTGCCAGCAGCTTAGCGTCAGGGGTCGAGACCCAGTACTTC
TRBV2	many	NA	TRBJ2-1	CASSSLGNEQFF	TGTGCCAGCAGTTCGCTCGGTAATGAGCAGTTCTTC
TRBV6-1	many	NA	TRBJ1-5	CASSVAGDQPQHF	TGTGCCAGCAGTGTGGCAGGGGACCAGCCCCAGCATTTT
TRBV3-1	many	TRBD2	TRBJ2-1	CASSQGTSEGHEQFF	TGTGCCAGCAGCCAAGGGACTAGTGAGGGGCATGAGCAGTTCTTC
TRBV6-1	many	TRBD1	TRBJ1-2	CASSPGGGGYTF	TGTGCCAGCAGTCCAGGGGGCGGAGGCTACACCTTC
TRBV28	many	TRBD2	TRBJ2-7	CASSGTSTRRQYF	TGTGCCAGCAGCGGGACTAGCACAAGGCGGCAGTACTTC
TRBV3-1	few	NA	TRBJ2-7	CASRAGGHEQYF	TGTGCCAGCAGGGCCGGGGGCCACGAGCAGTACTTC
TRBV12-5	NA	NA	TRBJ2-7	CASGLGGTVREQYF	TGTGCTAGTGGTTTAGGGGGGACCGTTCGCGAGCAGTACTTC
TRBV5-5	many	TRBD2	TRBJ2-1	CASSSPGGNEQFF	TGTGCCAGCAGCTCCCCGGGAGGGAATGAGCAGTTCTTC
TRBV10-3	NA	NA	TRBJ2-6	CAILNPPGRGSGANVLTF	TGTGCCATACTAAACCCTCCGGGACGGGGGTCTGGGGCCAACGTCCTGACTTTC
TRBV20-1	many	NA	TRBJ2-7	CSASGGPANSYEQYF	TGCAGTGCTAGCGGCGGGCCTGCGAACTCCTACGAGCAGTACTTC
TRBV24-1	NA	NA	TRBJ2-6	CATSDKPHASGANVLTF	TGTGCCACCAGTGATAAGCCTCACGCCTCTGGGGCCAACGTCCTGACTTTC
TRBV6-5	NA	TRBD1	TRBJ1-1	CASSYGGTGTFF	TGTGCCAGCAGTTATGGAGGGACAGGGACTTTCTTT
TRBV20-1	NA	TRBD1	TRBJ1-6	CSARVGQGGSPLHF	TGCAGTGCTAGAGTGGGACAGGGAGGTTCACCCCTCCACTTT
TRBV9	NA	NA	TRBJ2-1	CASSVAARGSYNEQFF	TGTGCCAGCAGCGTAGCAGCCCGGGGCTCCTACAATGAGCAGTTCTTC
TRBV29-1	NA	NA	TRBJ2-1	CSVEGPPLDEQFF	TGCAGCGTTGAAGGGCCCCCTTTGGATGAGCAGTTCTTC
TRBV20-1	NA	NA	TRBJ1-2	CSARDQPTPYGYTF	TGCAGTGCTAGGGATCAGCCGACGCCTTATGGCTACACCTTC
TRBV18	many	NA	TRBJ2-5	CASSPYRDGLETQYF	TGTGCCAGCTCACCGTACCGGGACGGACTAGAGACCCAGTACTTC
TRBV27	many	TRBD1	TRBJ2-2	CASSPTGLRVGGELFF	TGTGCCAGCAGTCCGACAGGGCTAAGAGTAGGCGGGGAGCTGTTTTTT
TRBV30	many	NA	TRBJ2-2	CAWSMGFLDTGELFF	TGTGCCTGGAGTATGGGCTTTCTTGACACCGGGGAGCTGTTTTTT
TRBV27	few	NA	TRBJ2-4	CASSSRLAKNIQYF	TGTGCCAGCAGTTCGCGGCTAGCCAAAAACATTCAGTACTTC
TRBV5-5	many	NA	TRBJ2-1	CASSWAAGYNEQFF	TGTGCCAGCAGCTGGGCGGCAGGCTACAATGAGCAGTTCTTC
TRBV20-1	many	NA	TRBJ2-3	CSARQILSTDTQYF	TGCAGTGCTAGGCAAATCCTCAGCACAGATACGCAGTATTTT